A selection of T cell receptor beta chains follows, all from one sample in a study of T cell responses to AZD1222 COVID-19 vaccine. Generated by immunoSEQ multiplex PCR, the TCRdb table keeps only in-frame clones and is missing some. The sample lists about 130,000 clones; over 75% were seen once. The specimen comprised peripheral blood, sampled on day 0 of AZD1222 vaccination. These receptors were taken from an adult in good health. The CDR3 runs from the conserved cysteine through the conserved F or W. The D gene is left open where the match is weak. For some rows the clone size is stated as once, few or many, or as a class when expanded; others skip it.

TRBJ2-1,-,-,TRBV3-1/TRBV3-2,TGTGCCAGCAGCCAACCCACAGGGATGCAGAGCTCCTACAATGAGCAGTTCTTC,CASSQPTGMQSSYNEQFF
TRBJ2-2,TRBD2,-,TRBV7-3,TGTGCCAGCAGCTCACTAGCGGGGGATTACACCGGGGAGCTGTTTTTT,CASSSLAGDYTGELFF
TRBJ1-4,-,-,TRBV10-3,TGTGCCATCAACTCCCGCGGGGTTGGTAATGAAAAACTGTTTTTT,CAINSRGVGNEKLFF
TRBJ1-1,-,-,TRBV7-2,TGTGCCAGCAGCACACAGAGAAACACTGAAGCTTTCTTT,CASSTQRNTEAFF
TRBJ1-4,TRBD1,-,TRBV5-5,TGTGCCAGCACCCCGGGACAGGGGAATGAAAAACTGTTTTTT,CASTPGQGNEKLFF
TRBJ1-6,-,few,TRBV28,TGTGCCAGCAGCTCTGTGCGGAGGGGATTGGGCCGTTCGCCCCTCCACTTT,CASSSVRRGLGRSPLHF
TRBJ1-5,TRBD1,-,TRBV6-4,TGTGCCAGCAGTGACTCTTTCGGGACAGGGGTTAGCAATCAGCCCCAGCATTTT,CASSDSFGTGVSNQPQHF
TRBJ1-3,-,once,TRBV9,TGTGCCAGCAGCCCAAGGATGGGAGCAGGAAACACCATATATTTT,CASSPRMGAGNTIYF
TRBJ1-1,-,-,TRBV4-2,TGTGCCAGCAGCCAGGGCACAGGATTGAACACTGAAGCTTTCTTT,CASSQGTGLNTEAFF
TRBJ2-7,TRBD1,-,TRBV27,TGTGCCAGCAGTTTATCACCCGCGACAGGGCTCTCCTACGAGCAGTACTTC,CASSLSPATGLSYEQYF